Following are 28 T cell receptor beta chains from one sample sequenced in a study of cytomegalovirus exposure and HLA in healthy donors. Amplification used 60 Vbeta primers and 13 Jbeta primers. Sequencing used immunoSEQ multiplex PCR; TCRdb keeps in-frame clones, though not all of them. This sample has under 150,000 clones, with roughly four fifths found just once. The material sequenced was PBMCs. These receptors all come from a human donor in good health.

The J gene is TRBJ2-3, the V gene TRBV9; D is possibly TRBD2 (6 bases). The V end lost 0 bases, the J end lost 1 base, and 9 bases lay between the germline ends. This CDR3 contains 15 residues. Germline CDR1 is SGDLS and CDR2 is YYNGEE. CDR3 bases: TGTGCCAGCAGCGTAGTAGCGGTGGGCACAGATACGCAGTATTTT. Residues: CASSVVAVGTDTQYF.

The CDR3, as DNA: TGTGCCAGCAGCCCCCCTTCCACAGATACGCAGTATTTT. Translated: CASSPPSTDTQYF. The rearrangement links TRBV9 to TRBJ2-3; D ambiguous. V gave up 4 bases and J gave up 2 bases, with 8 bases separating them. CDR1 is SGDLS and CDR2 is YYNGEE in the germline V gene. This CDR3 spans 13 amino acids.

The V and J genes are TRBV7-9 and TRBJ2-7, with a weak D call TRBD1 (5 bases). This CDR3 comprises 12 residues. Germline V gene data show CDR1 as SEHNR and CDR2 as FQNEAQ (reference sequence). V was pared by 2 bases and J by 5 bases, with 7 bases between. Written as DNA, the CDR3 is TGTGCCAGCAGCTTATCACAGGACGAGCAGTACTTC. Its translation: CASSLSQDEQYF.

V is TRBV25-1 and J is TRBJ1-4; D call uncertain. Germline V gene sequence: CDR1 MGHDK, CDR2 SYGVNS. There are 14 residues in the CDR3. With 4 bases removed from V and 9 bases from J, the gap between germline ends came to 15 bases. CDR3 nucleotide sequence: TGTGCCAGCAGTGGCGGGCTGGCCCCTCAAAAACTGTTTTTT. Its translation: CASSGGLAPQKLFF.

This clone was picked up one time. V is TRBV11-2 and J is TRBJ1-6; the D gene is possibly TRBD1 (5 bases). This CDR3 is built from 13 residues. V was pared by 8 bases and J by 1 base, with 6 bases between. Germline V lookup: CDR1 SGHAT, CDR2 FQNNGV. The CDR3 nucleotides are TGTGCCAGCCAGGGTTCCTATAATTCACCCCTCCACTTT. This gives the protein CASQGSYNSPLHF.

This chain connects TRBV6-1 to TRBJ1-1; a possible D gene is TRBD1 (6 bases). Germline V gives CDR1 MNHNS, CDR2 SASEGT. The V end lost 2 bases, the J end lost 4 bases, and 14 bases lay between the germline ends. The CDR3 length is 15 residues. The DNA of the CDR3 is TGTGCCAGCAGTGAAAAACCAGGGGCTGTCACTGAAGCTTTCTTT. Its translation is CASSEKPGAVTEAFF.

The chain uses TRBV6-1 and TRBJ1-1, with 9 bases fitting TRBD1. The CDR3 has 16 amino acids. Germline V gene sequence: CDR1 MNHNS, CDR2 SASEGT. With 2 bases clipped from V and 4 bases from J, the junction kept 8 bases outside the gene matches. CDR3 sequence reads: CASSELRGTGRTEAFF. DNA for the CDR3: TGTGCCAGCAGTGAATTACGGGGGACAGGGCGCACTGAAGCTTTCTTT.

The gene calls are TRBV27 and TRBJ2-2, with 8 bases identical to TRBD1. The CDR3 runs to 15 residues. Trimming took 4 bases from V and 2 from J; bases not matched to a gene: 3. Germline lookup yields CDR1 MNHEY and CDR2 SMNVEV (reference sequence). The CDR3 coding sequence is TGTGCCAGCAGTTACGGGACAGGTAACACCGGGGAGCTGTTTTTT. This codes for CASSYGTGNTGELFF.

This chain joins TRBV2 and TRBJ2-3, with a weak D call TRBD1 (6 bases). CDR3 length equals 14 residues. Per the germline V gene, CDR1 is SNHLY and CDR2 is FYNNEI. Trimming took off 4 bases at V and 3 bases at J, with 11 bases between the two ends. CDR3 sequence: CASSVGQGTDTQYF. The CDR3 DNA is TGTGCCAGCAGTGTCGGTCAGGGGACAGATACGCAGTATTTT.

V usage is TRBV14 and J usage is TRBJ2-7, with TRBD1 matching 11 bases. Germline CDR1 and CDR2: SGHDN and FVKESK. This CDR3 region has 16 residues. J lost 4 bases, V lost 3 bases, and 8 bases had no gene match. The CDR3 here is CASSQDRGLAPYEQYF. For the CDR3, the DNA is TGTGCCAGCAGCCAGGACAGGGGGCTGGCTCCATACGAGCAGTACTTC.

The chain employs TRBV5-1 and TRBJ2-7; perhaps TRBD1 as D (6 bases). The V end was cut by 1 base, the J end by 2 bases, with 7 bases between. There are 13 residues in the CDR3. Germline CDR1 SGHRS, CDR2 YFSETQ. For the CDR3, the DNA is TGCGCCAGCAGCTTGCAGGGGCCCTACGAGCAGTACTTC. Amino acid sequence: CASSLQGPYEQYF.

This chain uses TRBV27 with TRBJ1-5; 10 bases line up with TRBD1. The CDR3 runs to 16 residues. J gave up 11 bases and V 0 bases, and 10 bases lay outside the gene matches. Germline V gene sequence: CDR1 MNHEY, CDR2 SMNVEV (reference sequence). The CDR3 sequence: CASSLSVTGGLCTQHF. Written as DNA, the CDR3 is TGTGCCAGCAGTTTATCGGTGACAGGGGGCTTATGCACCCAGCATTTT.

The chain has TRBV13 and TRBJ2-1, with unresolved D. Trimming pared 0 bases from V and 6 bases from J, leaving 9 bases between. CDR1 is PRHDT and CDR2 is FYEKMQ in the germline V gene (reference sequence). The CDR3 covers 14 residues. This chain's CDR3 is CASSLGRLPNEQFF. CDR3 sequence (DNA): TGTGCCAGCAGCTTAGGCCGACTCCCCAATGAGCAGTTCTTC.

This chain joins TRBV7-2 and TRBJ1-5; D is possibly TRBD1 (5 bases). The CDR3 has 13 residues. Germline V gene sequence: CDR1 SGHTA, CDR2 FQGNSA. Trimming removed 4 bases at V and 6 bases at J, with 10 bases between. CDR3 sequence (DNA): TGTGCCAGCAGCTCGGGGGGGGTTCAGCCCCAGCATTTT. Protein sequence: CASSSGGVQPQHF. Complete variable domain (other parts from reference TRBV7-2 and TRBJ1-5): GAGVSQSPSNKVTEKGKDVELRCDPISGHTALYWYRQSLGQGLEFLIYFQGNSAPDKSGLPSDRFSAERTGGSVSTLTIQRTQQEDSAVYLCASSSGGVQPQHFGDGTRLSIL.

The chain employs TRBV5-1 and TRBJ2-3, with 8 bases aligning to TRBD2. The CDR3 covers 15 residues. V was pared by 4 bases and J by 6 bases, with 10 bases of the junction left unmatched. Germline-derived CDR1 and CDR2 are SGHRS and YFSETQ. CDR3 amino acids: CASSRLREVGDTQYF. In nucleotides, the CDR3 is TGCGCCAGCAGCCGTTTGCGGGAGGTTGGCGATACGCAGTATTTT.

This clone appeared a few times. The rearrangement joins TRBV7-9 to TRBJ1-4, with D possibly TRBD1 on 6 matching bases. In germline, CDR1 is SEHNR, CDR2 FQNEAQ (reference sequence). CDR3 length equals 13 residues. Trimming shortened V by 4 bases and J by 7 bases, and 10 bases separated the two germline ends. Here the CDR3 reads CASSSRGGEKLFF. The DNA for the CDR3 is TGTGCCAGCAGCTCCAGGGGCGGTGAAAAACTGTTTTTT.

The rearrangement joins TRBV6-6 to TRBJ2-7; 9 bases are a match to TRBD1. The CDR3 length is 14 residues. From germline, CDR1 is MNHNY and CDR2 SVGAGI (reference sequence). The V segment lost 6 bases and the J segment 4 bases; nucleotides outside the gene matches: 7. CDR3 nucleotides: TGTGCCAGCAGAGACCGGGACAGGGCTTACGAGCAGTACTTC. Its translation is CASRDRDRAYEQYF.

The V gene is TRBV7-9, the J gene TRBJ2-7, with TRBD1 as a possible D gene (6 bases). Between the trimmed V and J ends, which lost 5 bases and 0 bases, there was a span of 14 bases. This CDR3 is 15 amino acids long. Per germline, CDR1 SEHNR and CDR2 FQNEAQ (reference sequence). CDR3 region: CASSNPGTLSYEQYF. CDR3 sequence (DNA): TGTGCCAGCAGCAACCCCGGGACACTCTCCTACGAGCAGTACTTC. The complete variable domain, with remaining parts taken from reference TRBV7-9 and TRBJ2-7, reads DTGVSQNPRHKITKRGQNVTFRCDPISEHNRLYWYRQTLGQGPEFLTYFQNEAQLEKSRLLSDRFSAERPKGSFSTLEIQRTEQGDSAMYLCASSNPGTLSYEQYFGPGTRLTVT.

This clone was counted a single time. The rearrangement links TRBV29-1 to TRBJ2-2, with a tentative D call TRBD2 (7 bases). Trimming stripped 0 bases from V and 3 bases from J, with 14 bases between. CDR3 length: 16 amino acids. Germline-derived CDR1 and CDR2 are SQVTM and ANQGSEA. In nucleotides, the CDR3 is TGCAGCGTTGAAGATGTCGGGGGGCCTTACACCGGGGAGCTGTTTTTT. The encoded protein is CSVEDVGGPYTGELFF.

Written as DNA, the CDR3 is TGTGCCAGCTCGGGGGGACCCGCAGAGACCCAGTACTTC. It translates to CASSGGPAETQYF. This chain connects TRBV18 to TRBJ2-5; D is possibly TRBD2 (6 bases). This CDR3 region has 13 residues. The V and J ends lost 6 bases and 4 bases respectively, with 12 bases between them. The germline CDR1 and CDR2 sequences are KGHSH and LQKENI.

The chain uses TRBV12-5 and TRBJ2-7; tentatively, D is TRBD1 (5 bases). This CDR3 has 13 amino acids. Between the trimmed V and J ends, which lost 5 bases and 1 base, there was a span of 9 bases. Germline lookup yields CDR1 LGHNT and CDR2 FRNRAP. CDR3 protein: CASGQDTSYEQYF. In DNA, the CDR3 is TGTGCTAGTGGTCAGGACACTTCCTACGAGCAGTACTTC.

This rearrangement joins TRBV7-8 to TRBJ2-7; unclear D gene. This CDR3 is 15 amino acids long. V lost 2 bases and J 2 bases, leaving 13 bases between the germline ends. The V gene's germline CDR1 is SGHVS and CDR2 FQNEAQ. The CDR3 loop reads CASSLLLTLPYEQYF. CDR3 in DNA: TGTGCCAGCAGCTTACTGCTAACCTTGCCCTACGAGCAGTACTTC.

This clone was counted a single time. This chain connects TRBV18 to TRBJ1-2; the D gene is possibly TRBD1 (5 bases). The CDR3 loop spans 14 amino acids. The V end lost 3 bases, the J end lost 2 bases, and 10 bases lay between the germline ends. Germline CDR1 and CDR2: KGHSH and LQKENI. CDR3 bases: TGTGCCAGCTCACCGCCGACAGAAAACTATGGCTACACCTTC. Protein product: CASSPPTENYGYTF.

This clone was recorded only once. This sequence joins TRBV2 and TRBJ1-3; no clear D. V gave up 5 bases and J gave up 0 bases, with 17 bases separating them. Germline lookup yields CDR1 SNHLY and CDR2 FYNNEI. This CDR3 has 17 amino acids. Here the CDR3 DNA reads TGTGCCAGCAGTAAAATACACCTTTCCGCCTCTGGAAACACCATATATTTT. Translation: CASSKIHLSASGNTIYF.

V and J are TRBV21-1 and TRBJ2-3; TRBD2, as called in the table, went unchecked against the DNA. TRBV21-1 is labeled a pseudogene. This CDR3 comprises 16 residues. The CDR3 is CASSKVTSGYTDTQYF. The CDR3 region has the DNA TGTGCCAGCAGCAAAGTTACTAGCGGATACACAGATACGCAGTATTTT.

The genes are TRBV4-1 and TRBJ1-4; weak D call: TRBD1 (6 bases). CDR3 length: 16 residues. Looked up from germline, CDR1 is MGHRA and CDR2 is YSYEKL. V was shortened by 1 base and J by 3 bases, with 12 bases between the two germline ends. CDR3 loop: CASSQAQGPANEKLFF. DNA of the CDR3: TGCGCCAGCAGCCAAGCTCAGGGGCCGGCTAATGAAAAACTGTTTTTT.

The chain recombines TRBV15 with TRBJ2-7; TRBD1 matches 7 bases. From germline, CDR1 is LNHNV and CDR2 YYDKDF (reference sequence). The CDR3 has 16 residues. With 1 base clipped from V and 6 bases from J, the junction kept 12 bases outside the gene matches. CDR3 residues: CATSRGVGTERGEQYF. CDR3 DNA sequence: TGTGCCACCAGCAGAGGAGTGGGGACAGAAAGGGGCGAGCAGTACTTC.

This clone has a single count. The rearrangement uses TRBV9 and TRBJ1-2; D is unresolved. The CDR3 is 12 residues long. CDR1 SGDLS and CDR2 YYNGEE come from the germline V gene. Trimming removed 4 bases at V and 8 bases at J, with 12 bases between. The CDR3 reads CASSPPPLGYTF. DNA for the CDR3: TGTGCCAGCAGCCCCCCCCCTCTCGGCTACACCTTC.